This section outlines one T cell receptor beta chain sequence together with its context. Regions amplified from RNA transcripts were the TCR beta CDR3 regions. The HTBI primer set was used in a first-round RT-PCR of the TCR CDR3. In TCRdb, the multiplex PCR reads were re-called with MiXCR into one record per CDR3 protein. The table records 700,000 to 950,000 distinct CDR3 sequences, 30% to 40% of them present only once. V was clipped by 8 bases and J by 11 bases; unmatched bases: 17. CDR3 length: 15 residues. The source of the sample is a study of T cells in Graves' hyperthyroidism and ophthalmopathy.

J is TRBJ2-5 and V is TRBV12-3 or TRBV12-4; 10 bases align to TRBD2. Input material: blood. The receptor was isolated from a woman between 35 and 50 years old with Graves' hyperthyroidism. The CDR3 DNA reads as TGTGCCAGCGCGGACGAGCGGGGGGGCTCTAATACGCAGTACTTC. It yields the protein CASADERGGSNTQYF.